This entry describes one T cell receptor (beta chain). Its target is unknown. Germline and junction disagree at one end, which may indicate a read error. Time point here: patch test 1, 2 weeks after DPC sensitization. Treatment noted: therapeutic diphenylcyclopropenone sensitization with weekly scalp DPC. The data were obtained in a study of human T cells and chemical hapten exposure. General study points: Once DPC sensitization occurred, TCRs above 1 in 1000 frequency showed no change. Expanded TCRs were compared with controls, and the expanded TCRs formed significantly more large CDR3 similarity clusters.

The library tagged each cDNA molecule with unique molecular identifiers. TCRdb analysed the RACE reads with MiXCR anew, one entry per CDR3 protein. The sample has around 120,000 distinct CDR3 sequences, approximately 14% seen once; the top ten hold 0.7% to 0.95%. The CDR3 is 12 residues long. The sequence was obtained from a man aged 18 to 29 with alopecia areata. Some clones in this sample may be carry-over from other donors' samples. J is TRBJ2-3 and V is TRBV12-3 or TRBV12-4; the D gene is possibly TRBD2 (6 bases). The source material was whole blood, sampled in connection with sensitization to the hapten diphenylcyclopropenone (DPC). The CDR3 nucleotides read TGCCAGAGCGCCGGAGGGGCAGATACGCAGTATTTT. Translation gives CQSAGGADTQYF.